The entry below gives a single TCR beta chain sequence along with its context. Antigen specificity is unknown. A multiplex PCR was run with 60 Vbeta primers and 13 Jbeta primers. Produced via immunoSEQ multiplex PCR; TCRdb's table is partial and in-frame only. This table holds approximately 100,000 clones, about a tenth found once. At collection, donors were nominally healthy, but unrecorded immune exposures were probable. This record comes from a study of cytomegalovirus exposure and HLA in healthy donors. Study-level results: Earlier analysis looked at TCR beta V segments, and most were productive about 87% or about 30% of the time. For most TCR sequences rarity was the rule, although some public TCRs occurred in many donors.

With 3 bases clipped from V and 6 bases from J, the junction kept 9 bases outside the gene matches. Germline assignment: CDR1 MNHEY and CDR2 SVGAGI. The CDR3 loop spans 15 amino acids. The sample taken for sequencing was PBMCs. This TCR was sampled from a man between 45 and 60 years old in good health and CMV-seropositive. The chain links TRBV6-5 to TRBJ2-7; 9 bases align to TRBD1. CDR3 sequence: CASSYYRDREGEQYF. The CDR3 bases are TGTGCCAGCAGTTATTACCGGGACAGGGAGGGCGAGCAGTACTTC.